Listed below are T cell receptor beta chains from one sample, sequenced in a study of blood T cell repertoires in COVID-19. Measured with immunoSEQ multiplex PCR; TCRdb has only the in-frame clones, and not every one. This table has some 360,000 clones, roughly 90% appearing once. Input material: PBMCs or T cells enriched from blood (not recorded which). The receptors shown here come from a woman aged 25-40 years who had been exposed to COVID-19. CDR3s include the opening cysteine and the closing phenylalanine or tryptophan. The D gene is left open where the match is weak. A clone size is listed for some rows: how often the clone was seen (once, few, many), or a class if it is expanded.

>.|TRBD2|TRBV3-1/TRBV3-2|TRBJ2-5
TGTGCCAGCATCCTAGCGGGAGGGGGGGGAGAGACCCAGTACTTC
CASILAGGGGETQYF
>.|TRBD1|TRBV19|TRBJ1-3
TGTGCCAGTAGTATCGGGGACAGCCGAAACACCATATATTTT
CASSIGDSRNTIYF
>.|.|TRBV2|TRBJ2-5
TGTGCCAGCCGCCCGGGACACAGATCAGAAGAGACCCAGTACTTC
CASRPGHRSEETQYF
>few|.|TRBV7-8|TRBJ2-1
TGTGCCAGCAGCCAATGGGGGGAGGCGCAGTTCTTC
CASSQWGEAQFF
>.|TRBD1|TRBV6-6|TRBJ1-3
TGTGCCAGCCTCACACGGACAGGGCAAAAGGACACCATATATTTT
CASLTRTGQKDTIYF
>.|TRBD2|TRBV5-1|TRBJ2-7
TGCGCCAGCAGCCCGGGGGGACTAGCGGGAGATCTATACGAGCAGTACTTC
CASSPGGLAGDLYEQYF
>.|TRBD2|TRBV28|TRBJ2-7
TGTGCCAGCAGTCCTACCTCCGGGACTAGCGGATCCTACGAGCAGTACTTC
CASSPTSGTSGSYEQYF
>.|TRBD1|TRBV5-8|TRBJ1-4
TGTGCCAGCAGCCTGGGGGAACAGGGGTTTCGTGAAAAACTGTTTTTT
CASSLGEQGFREKLFF
>.|TRBD2|TRBV6-6|TRBJ2-3
TGTGCCAGCAGTCCGGGGGAAGGACGGCGGGAGGGCCGCACAGATACGCAGTATTTT
CASSPGEGRREGRTDTQYF
>.|.|TRBV7-8|TRBJ2-1
TGTGCCAGCAGCTTAGTCGCTCCCGAGAGCTCCTACAATGAGCAGTTCTTC
CASSLVAPESSYNEQFF
>.|.|TRBV18|TRBJ2-3
TGTGCCAGCTCACCTAATATGCGACAGGGAGGAGCAGATACGCAGTATTTT
CASSPNMRQGGADTQYF
>.|.|TRBV7-6|TRBJ2-1
TGTGCCAGCAGCAGACGGGGTAACAATGAGCAGTTCTTC
CASSRRGNNEQFF
>.|TRBD2|TRBV29-1|TRBJ2-1
TGCAGCGTTGATGAGGGGACTAGCGGAACCAATGAGCAGTTCTTC
CSVDEGTSGTNEQFF
>.|TRBD1|TRBV7-8|TRBJ1-1
TGTGCCAGCAGCACTTTGACAGGGGCCTCTGAAGCTTTCTTT
CASSTLTGASEAFF
>.|.|TRBV28|TRBJ2-3
TGTGCCAGCAGTTTATCGGCACAGACAGATACGCAGTATTTT
CASSLSAQTDTQYF
>.|.|TRBV19|TRBJ1-5
TGTGCCAGTAGTACACGCGGGGGTAATAGCAATCAGCCCCAGCATTTT
CASSTRGGNSNQPQHF
>once|TRBD2|TRBV7-8|TRBJ2-4
TGTGCCAGCAGCTTAGTAGCGGGCCTAGCCAAAAACATTCAGTACTTC
CASSLVAGLAKNIQYF